The 20 T cell receptor beta chains presented below share a single source sample, sequenced in a study of control samples from healthy donors and cancer patients. Here immunoSEQ multiplex PCR was the method, and the copy in TCRdb shows in-frame clones only, minus some. The table shows about 220,000 clones, with around 94% occurring only once. Sequenced: blood. These receptors all come from a middle-aged man in good health.

The CDR3 spells CASRGSSNQPQHF. CDR3 coding DNA: TGTGCCAGTAGGGGGAGTAGCAATCAGCCCCAGCATTTT. The genes are TRBV19 and TRBJ1-5; D unresolved. Between the trimmed V and J ends, which lost 6 bases and 0 bases, there was a span of 6 bases. There are 13 residues in the CDR3. Germline CDR1 is LNHDA and CDR2 is SQIVND (reference sequence).

This chain uses TRBV7-2 with TRBJ1-2; no reliable D call. Germline-derived CDR1 and CDR2 are SGHTA and FQGNSA. The CDR3 sequence is 13 residues long. Trimming took 7 bases from V and 7 from J, leaving 16 bases between them. In DNA form, the CDR3 reads TGTGCCAGCACCCTGGAGAGGGTGGGTGGCTACACCTTC. Protein: CASTLERVGGYTF.

The CDR3 reads CASLKRGARDRGNEQFF. The CDR3 coding sequence is TGTGCCAGTCTGAAGCGTGGGGCCCGAGACAGGGGTAATGAGCAGTTCTTC. This rearrangement joins TRBV19 to TRBJ2-1; 8 bases match TRBD1. J lost 7 bases, V lost 8 bases, and 19 bases had no gene match. CDR1 and CDR2 (germline): LNHDA, SQIVND (reference sequence). The CDR3 covers 17 residues.

This clone has only one observation. The V gene is TRBV6-1, the J gene TRBJ2-4, with D perhaps TRBD1 or TRBD2 (5 bases each). Germline CDR1 MNHNS, CDR2 SASEGT. V lost 3 bases and J 0 bases, leaving 12 bases between the germline ends. The CDR3 has 16 amino acids. The DNA for the CDR3 is TGTGCCAGCAGTGAGACAGAGGGCCTAGCCAAAAACATTCAGTACTTC. It encodes CASSETEGLAKNIQYF.

The chain has TRBV18 and TRBJ1-1; D remains unclear. Trimming took off 3 bases at V and 0 bases at J, with 8 bases between the two ends. The CDR3 is 14 residues long. In germline, CDR1 is KGHSH, CDR2 LQKENI. The CDR3 sequence: CASSPMAMNTEAFF. The CDR3 DNA reads as TGTGCCAGCTCACCGATGGCGATGAACACTGAAGCTTTCTTT.

The gene calls are TRBV7-2 and TRBJ2-2, with 8 bases fitting TRBD1. The CDR3 covers 14 residues. Germline V gene sequence: CDR1 SGHTA, CDR2 FQGNSA. V lost 6 bases, J lost 10 bases, and 10 bases stayed unmatched. DNA of the CDR3: TGTGCCAGCAGATTTCAGGGGGCGCGAAAGGAGCTGTTTTTT. It encodes CASRFQGARKELFF. The full variable domain, in which reference TRBV7-2 and TRBJ2-2 provide the parts outside the CDR3, is GAGVSQSPSNKVTEKGKDVELRCDPISGHTALYWYRQSLGQGLEFLIYFQGNSAPDKSGLPSDRFSAERTGGSVSTLTIQRTQQEDSAVYLCASRFQGARKELFFGEGSRLTVL.

The chain uses TRBV5-4 and TRBJ1-5; D is perhaps TRBD1 (5 bases). The germline V gene encodes CDR1 SGHNT and CDR2 YYREEE (reference sequence). With 0 bases removed from V and 4 bases from J, the gap between germline ends came to 11 bases. The CDR3 contains 15 residues. The CDR3 region is CASSLGQGVNQPQHF. In nucleotides, the CDR3 is TGTGCCAGCAGCTTGGGGCAGGGCGTAAATCAGCCCCAGCATTTT.

This sequence joins TRBV5-1 and TRBJ2-3, with 10 bases matching TRBD2. The CDR3 covers 16 residues. The trim removed 4 bases at V and 5 bases at J, leaving 10 bases unmatched. Germline V gene data show CDR1 as SGHRS and CDR2 as YFSETQ. CDR3 coding DNA: TGCGCCAGCAGCCATAATAAAGGACTAGCGGTAGATACGCAGTATTTT. Its translation: CASSHNKGLAVDTQYF.

V and J are TRBV6-6 and TRBJ1-2; 7 nucleotides agree with TRBD1. The CDR3 sequence is 13 residues long. Germline CDR1 reads MNHNY; CDR2 reads SVGAGI (reference sequence). V lost 6 bases, J lost 3 bases, and 4 bases stayed unmatched. CDR3 DNA: TGTGCCAGCAGACTCGGACAGGACTATGGCTACACCTTC. Residues: CASRLGQDYGYTF.

This chain uses TRBV19 with TRBJ2-2, with 7 nucleotides matching TRBD2. V trimming: 5 bases; J trimming: 2 bases; junction bases outside the gene matches: 8. CDR3 length: 16 residues. Per the germline V gene, CDR1 is LNHDA and CDR2 is SQIVND (reference sequence). CDR3 sequence reads: CASSRNGLGNTGELFF. CDR3 DNA sequence: TGTGCCAGTAGTCGTAATGGACTAGGCAACACCGGGGAGCTGTTTTTT.

The chain couples TRBV5-4 to TRBJ2-5; TRBD2 might be the D (6 bases). The CDR3 contains 15 residues. V was trimmed by 0 bases and J by 5 bases, leaving 14 bases between them. Per germline, CDR1 SGHNT and CDR2 YYREEE (reference sequence). The DNA for the CDR3 is TGTGCCAGCAGCTTGGGAGGTGGAGGGGCGGAGACCCAGTACTTC. Translating gives CASSLGGGGAETQYF.

CDR3 nucleotides: TGTGCCAGCAGCTCTCACACCTCCGAGCAGTACGTC. This gives the protein CASSSHTSEQYV. V usage is TRBV6-9 and J usage is TRBJ2-7; D gene uncertain. Trimming stripped 6 bases from V and 6 bases from J, with 12 bases between. Germline V gene data show CDR1 as MNHGY and CDR2 as SVAAGI. The CDR3 spans 12 residues.

The chain employs TRBV2 and TRBJ1-5; possible D gene TRBD1, 5 bases. V was shortened by 4 bases and J by 1 base, with 11 bases between the two germline ends. CDR3 size: 15 residues. Germline assignment: CDR1 SNHLY and CDR2 FYNNEI. The CDR3 DNA is TGTGCCAGCAGTGGACAGTTAAACAGCAATCAGCCCCAGCATTTT. Translating gives CASSGQLNSNQPQHF.

The V gene is TRBV3-1 (or the pseudogene TRBV3-2), the J gene TRBJ1-2, with D tentatively TRBD1 (5 bases). The CDR3 loop spans 17 amino acids. Trimming stripped 4 bases from V and 2 bases from J, with 20 bases between. Germline V gives CDR1 LGHDT, CDR2 YNNKEL (reference sequence). This chain's CDR3 is CASSPIGGQGFNYGYTF. In DNA, the CDR3 is TGTGCCAGCAGCCCCATTGGAGGGCAGGGTTTCAACTATGGCTACACCTTC.

This chain links TRBV3-1 (or the pseudogene TRBV3-2) with TRBJ1-1, with TRBD1 matching 8 bases. Looked up from germline, CDR1 is LGHDT and CDR2 is YNNKEL (reference sequence). The CDR3 contains 14 residues. After removal of 2 bases from V and 5 bases from J, the junction contained 4 bases not matched to a gene. The CDR3 loop is CASSQLTGGTEAFF. The CDR3 bases are TGTGCCAGCAGCCAACTAACAGGGGGGACTGAAGCTTTCTTT.

This clone was found a few times. The chain has TRBV5-1 and TRBJ1-4; D is unclear. From germline, CDR1 is SGHRS and CDR2 YFSETQ. The V end was cut by 5 bases, the J end by 0 bases, with 8 bases between. CDR3 size: 14 residues. The CDR3 DNA sequence: TGCGCCAGCAGAGCGACCACAACTAATGAAAAACTGTTTTTT. It specifies CASRATTTNEKLFF.

This sequence joins TRBV2 and TRBJ1-1; a weak D match, TRBD1 (5 bases). Trimming cost V 8 bases and J 8 bases, with 12 bases left between them. This CDR3 contains 11 residues. Germline V gene data show CDR1 as SNHLY and CDR2 as FYNNEI. The CDR3 sequence: CASGAGPEAFF. The CDR3 DNA reads TGTGCCAGCGGAGCGGGACCCGAAGCTTTCTTT.

The chain joins TRBV5-1 to TRBJ1-2; perhaps TRBD1 as D (5 bases). V was shortened by 0 bases and J by 5 bases, with 20 bases between the two germline ends. The length of the CDR3 is 17 residues. The germline V gene has CDR1 SGHRS and CDR2 YFSETQ. CDR3 protein: CASSLESQGVLRYGYTF. The CDR3 bases are TGCGCCAGCAGCTTGGAAAGTCAGGGAGTTTTACGGTATGGCTACACCTTC.

The rearrangement uses TRBV14 and TRBJ2-2; D is ambiguous. Trimming stripped 4 bases from V and 8 bases from J, with 8 bases between. CDR1 and CDR2 from the germline V gene are SGHDN and FVKESK. There are 12 residues in the CDR3. This CDR3 is CASSPLGGELFF. In DNA form, the CDR3 reads TGTGCCAGCAGCCCATTAGGGGGGGAGCTGTTTTTT.

This chain joins TRBV6-2 or TRBV6-3 and TRBJ1-1; the D is unclear. This CDR3 spans 14 amino acids. V dropped 2 bases and J dropped 4 bases, with 11 bases sitting between them. Germline CDR1 is MNHEY and CDR2 is SVGEGT. The CDR3 sequence is CASSYTMLRTEAFF. CDR3 sequence (DNA): TGTGCCAGCAGTTACACTATGTTGCGCACTGAAGCTTTCTTT.